This T cell receptor (beta chain) was recorded in a study of T cell changes during pregnancy in multiple sclerosis. The protocol was immunoSEQ multiplex PCR, while the TCRdb copy is restricted to in-frame clones and leaves out a portion. The sample shows 65,000 to 95,000 clones, approximately 90% of them seen only once. In its sample, this clone was seen a few times. V lost 5 bases and J lost 15, with 16 bases in between. CDR1 is DFQATT and CDR2 is SNEGSKA in the germline V gene (reference sequence). This CDR3 is built from 11 residues. The chain carries TRBV20-1 and TRBJ1-4, with TRBD1 as a possible D gene (5 bases). The specimen was peripheral blood, collected before pregnancy. The sequence was collected from a female donor with multiple sclerosis, enrolled in a pregnancy study. The CDR3 sequence is CSAGRAGMMFF. DNA for the CDR3: TGCAGTGCTGGGAGGGCAGGGATGATGTTTTTT.